This T cell receptor (beta chain) was observed in a study of T-cell memory formation after mild COVID-19. TCRdb ran MiXCR on the 5' RACE reads and lists one entry per CDR3 protein. The sample contains 530,000 or so distinct CDR3 sequences, approximately 15% of which appear only once. Per germline, CDR1 LGHNA and CDR2 YNFKEQ. V was pared by 0 bases and J by 1 base, with 12 bases between. The CDR3 is 16 residues long. Study-level findings and limits: The study found contracting CD4+ clones mainly in CM and EM and contracting CD8+ clones in EMRA.

In its sample, this clonotype was seen a few times. Its cognate antigen is unknown. Sequencing input: PBMCs or a T cell subset sorted from them (not recorded which). The chain combines TRBV4-2 with TRBJ1-2; the D gene is possibly TRBD1 (6 bases). The clonotype comes from an adult woman who had mild COVID-19 (a few samples of this study predate the infection). Cell type and time point are not known. CDR3 amino acids: CASSQELQGLNYGYTF. CDR3 DNA sequence: TGTGCCAGCAGCCAAGAGCTACAGGGTCTTAACTATGGCTACACCTTC.